The sequence of this T cell receptor beta chain was determined in a study of blood T cell repertoires in COVID-19 (TCRdb year 2020). With regard to the full study: Samples covering the acute and convalescent phases of COVID-19 were provided by collaborators in the United States, Italy and Spain. The repertoires were released in a freely available public database intended as a resource for research on the immune response to SARS-CoV-2. The prospective study material was composed of cDNA or gDNA derived from T cells, B-cell-depleted T cells, or PBMCs. The samples were drawn from two sources: the first 160 participants of the ongoing ImmuneRACE study, and over 950 subjects contributed by 6 global collaborators. Nearly every sample came with metadata listing a de-identified subject ID, COVID-19 status, age in years and sex. Deeply sampled blood TCRbeta repertoires from subjects exposed to, actively infected with, or recovered from COVID-19 were included in the dataset. Where HLA class I and class II types were available, the types were taken from metadata supplied by the sample provider, not from assay-based typing.

Collaborating institutions collected whole blood in K2EDTA tubes following their own protocols. For TCRbeta analysis, collaborator samples were shipped as frozen whole blood, as isolated PBMCs, or as DNA extracted from either sample type. A remark on this clone: Its specific antigen is unknown. No much larger clonotype is one base removed from it; base qualities were not supplied.

V is trimmed back by 5 bases and J by 5 bases, and the junction contains 7 bases that no gene match accounts for. From cysteine to phenylalanine, the CDR3 is 15 amino acids long. Here the CDR3 DNA is all that survives: 45 bases in frame from base 1. CDR1 and CDR2, per the germline V gene, are MNHEY and SVGAGI. TCRbeta CDR3 regions were amplified from genomic DNA using the immunoSEQ Assay, a bias-controlled multiplex PCR. The study's processing was this. The number of nucleated cells in each sample was estimated from the amplification of reference gene primers within the assay. Sequence reads were collapsed and filtered to measure the absolute abundance of every unique TCRbeta CDR3 rearrangement. For each sample, productive Simpson clonality was calculated as the square root of Simpson's diversity index across productive rearrangements. This is the immuneACCESS table as TCRdb keeps it, with only in-frame sequences that have V and J called. A part of the clones is gone; compared with another copy, unresolved V genes explain less than half, and the rest is unexplained. That table gives V, J and clone size, and the DNA gave D and trimming. The sample table contains 95,000 to 110,000 clones; only one count was recorded for roughly 89% of them. The ten largest clonotypes hold over 15% of the sample.

Points the paper makes about the study in general: The amount of clinical and demographic metadata varied by source and participant and was provided uncurated.

The sequence was collected from a woman of 80 years or more in a cohort sampled during active COVID-19. The material sequenced was peripheral blood. Recombination connected TRBV6-5 to TRBJ1-5; 9 bases in the junction line up with TRBD1. The CDR3 protein is CASSKPGQGHQPQHF. The DNA is TGTGCCAGCAGTAAACCAGGACAGGGGCATCAGCCCCAGCATTTT.